The 18 T cell receptor beta chains below come from one sample, sequenced in a study of blood T cell repertoires in COVID-19. TCRdb's copy holds only in-frame clones and misses some; the assay was immunoSEQ multiplex PCR. The table records 130,000 or so clones, 84% of them present only once. Sequenced sample: peripheral blood. These receptors all stem from a woman aged 80 or over with acute or convalescent COVID-19.

V usage is TRBV9 and J usage is TRBJ2-7, with D maybe TRBD2 (5 bases). The CDR3 has 14 amino acids. Germline V gives CDR1 SGDLS, CDR2 YYNGEE. Trimming shortened V by 3 bases and J by 2 bases, and 12 bases separated the two germline ends. The CDR3 sequence: CASSAAPGTYEQYF. CDR3 bases: TGTGCCAGCAGCGCGGCCCCGGGGACCTACGAGCAGTACTTC. The whole variable domain, remainder taken from reference TRBV9 and TRBJ2-7, is DSGVTQTPKHLITATGQRVTLRCSPRSGDLSVYWYQQSLDQGLQFLIQYYNGEERAKGNILERFSAQQFPDLHSELNLSSLELGDSALYFCASSAAPGTYEQYFGPGTRLTVT.

The rearrangement uses TRBV2 and TRBJ1-5, with D perhaps TRBD1 (5 bases). This CDR3 is 14 amino acids long. The V end lost 4 bases, the J end lost 2 bases, and 9 bases lay between the germline ends. Germline assignment: CDR1 SNHLY and CDR2 FYNNEI. The CDR3 reads CASSVEGRNQPQHF. The CDR3 DNA reads as TGTGCCAGCAGTGTGGAGGGACGCAATCAGCCCCAGCATTTT.

This clone has just one count. This chain links TRBV6-2 or TRBV6-3 with TRBJ2-7; D is undetermined. CDR3 length: 12 amino acids. The germline V gene has CDR1 MNHEY and CDR2 SVGEGT. Trimming stripped 4 bases from V and 3 bases from J, with 7 bases between. For the CDR3, the DNA is TGTGCCAGCAGTTCCTCCTACTACGAGCAGTACTTC. It is translated as CASSSSYYEQYF.

The rearrangement joins TRBV5-5 to TRBJ2-7; 7 positions agree with TRBD1. J lost 3 bases, V lost 4 bases, and 10 bases had no gene match. CDR3 length equals 15 residues. CDR1 is SGHKS and CDR2 is YYEKEE in the germline V gene (reference sequence). The CDR3 protein is CASSQQGQGVYEQYF. The CDR3 nucleotides are TGTGCCAGCAGCCAACAAGGGCAGGGGGTCTACGAGCAGTACTTC. The entire variable domain, with the rest obtained from reference TRBV5-5 and TRBJ2-7, is as follows: DAGVTQSPTHLIKTRGQQVTLRCSPISGHKSVSWYQQVLGQGPQFIFQYYEKEERGRGNFPDRFSARQFPNYSSELNVNALLLGDSALYLCASSQQGQGVYEQYFGPGTRLTVT.

This clone has only one observation. The chain links TRBV7-2 to TRBJ2-1; 12 bases map to TRBD2. CDR1 is SGHTA and CDR2 is FQGNSA in the germline V gene. J lost 7 bases, V lost 1 base, and 11 bases had no gene match. The CDR3 is 18 residues long. The CDR3: CASSLEGIASGRGNEQFF. The CDR3 DNA reads as TGTGCCAGCAGCTTAGAAGGTATCGCTAGCGGGAGGGGAAATGAGCAGTTCTTC.

This clone turned up a few times. This sequence joins TRBV18 and TRBJ2-3; the D gene is possibly TRBD1 (7 bases). Germline CDR1 and CDR2: KGHSH and LQKENI. This CDR3 has 14 residues. Deletions cut 3 bases from V and 10 bases from J, with 17 bases between. Here the CDR3 reads CASSPGGDSYAQYF. The CDR3 bases are TGTGCCAGCTCACCCGGAGGGGACAGTTACGCGCAGTATTTT.

The chain uses TRBV6-5 and TRBJ1-1; TRBD1 agrees at 7 bases. Germline V lookup: CDR1 MNHEY, CDR2 SVGAGI. The CDR3 contains 14 residues. Unmatched junction bases numbered 11, after V lost 6 bases and J lost 7 bases. CDR3 DNA sequence: TGTGCCAGCAGCAATGACAGGGTACGGAATGAAGCTTTCTTT. Translating gives CASSNDRVRNEAFF.

The sample holds a few counts of this clone. The V call is TRBV7-2, the J call TRBJ1-5; D remains ambiguous. Germline V CDR1 and CDR2: SGHTA, FQGNSA. There are 15 residues in the CDR3. Trimming stripped 2 bases from V and 0 bases from J, with 8 bases between. CDR3 bases: TGTGCCAGCAGCTTAAGCAGGAATAGCAATCAGCCCCAGCATTTT. Its translation is CASSLSRNSNQPQHF.

The gene calls are TRBV4-3 and TRBJ1-4; 7 nucleotides match TRBD1. Trimming cost V 1 base and J 0 bases; bases outside gene matches: 8. This CDR3 spans 18 amino acids. Germline values: CDR1 LGHNA, CDR2 YSLEER. The CDR3 sequence: CASSQGRQGFTTNEKLFF. CDR3 in DNA: TGCGCCAGCAGCCAAGGAAGACAGGGCTTTACAACTAATGAAAAACTGTTTTTT.

V is TRBV19 and J is TRBJ2-5; 10 bases are shared with TRBD1. This CDR3 has 17 residues. Germline trimming cut 4 bases from V and 5 bases from J; bases unmatched to any gene: 13. Germline values: CDR1 LNHDA, CDR2 SQIVND (reference sequence). Here the CDR3 DNA reads TGTGCCAGTAGTAACCCTCTCCGGGACAGGGGATCGGAGACCCAGTACTTC. Translated, it gives CASSNPLRDRGSETQYF.

V usage is TRBV2 and J usage is TRBJ2-6, with D possibly matching TRBD1 (5 bases). The CDR3 covers 15 residues. V was pared by 3 bases and J by 2 bases, with 8 bases between. CDR1 and CDR2 (germline): SNHLY, FYNNEI. The CDR3 DNA reads as TGTGCCAGCAGTGATTCAGGGACTGGGGCCAACGTCCTGACTTTC. Its translation: CASSDSGTGANVLTF.

The gene calls are TRBV27 and TRBJ1-1; 8 nucleotides line up with TRBD1. Unmatched junction bases numbered 8, after V lost 4 bases and J lost 4 bases. CDR3 length equals 15 residues. In germline, CDR1 is MNHEY, CDR2 SMNVEV (reference sequence). CDR3 sequence (DNA): TGTGCCAGCAGTTCACGTGGACAGGGAAGCACTGAAGCTTTCTTT. As protein: CASSSRGQGSTEAFF.

This chain joins TRBV30 and TRBJ2-5, with D perhaps TRBD2 (6 bases). The CDR3 is 13 amino acids. Trimming took 4 bases from V and 2 from J, leaving 11 bases between them. CDR1 is GTSNPN and CDR2 is SVGIG in the germline V gene (reference sequence). The CDR3: CAWNRDFQETQYF. The CDR3, as DNA: TGTGCCTGGAATCGGGACTTTCAAGAGACCCAGTACTTC.

The chain links TRBV7-9 to TRBJ2-1; 13 bases fit TRBD2. The CDR3 length is 15 residues. The V gene's germline CDR1 is SEHNR and CDR2 FQNEAQ (reference sequence). V dropped 8 bases and J dropped 10; count of bases not matched to a gene: 11. The CDR3 spells CASDYTSGRAREQFF. The CDR3 DNA reads TGTGCCAGCGACTACACTAGCGGGAGGGCAAGGGAGCAGTTCTTC.

This chain's CDR3 is CASSVIWTGFSSATGELFF. CDR3 nucleotide sequence: TGTGCCAGCAGTGTAATTTGGACAGGTTTTTCTTCAGCCACTGGGGAGCTGTTTTTT. The chain recombines TRBV2 with TRBJ2-2; 7 nucleotides line up with TRBD1. Per the germline V gene, CDR1 is SNHLY and CDR2 is FYNNEI. Unmatched junction bases numbered 22, after V lost 4 bases and J lost 8 bases. This CDR3 comprises 19 residues.

V and J are TRBV27 and TRBJ2-6; TRBD1 agrees at 8 bases. CDR3 size: 16 residues. The V segment lost 3 bases and the J segment 15 bases; nucleotides outside the gene matches: 16. The V gene's germline CDR1 is MNHEY and CDR2 SMNVEV (reference sequence). The CDR3: CASSFRNYGDRSPLTF. For the CDR3, the DNA is TGTGCCAGCAGTTTCAGAAACTATGGGGACAGGTCACCCCTGACTTTC.

The chain joins TRBV19 to TRBJ1-6; D is perhaps TRBD1 (5 bases). The CDR3 sequence is 15 residues long. Germline V lookup: CDR1 LNHDA, CDR2 SQIVND (reference sequence). V gave up 1 base and J gave up 12 bases, with 16 bases separating them. The CDR3 DNA sequence: TGTGCCAGTAGTATAGGGGGCGGCCTAAAAGAACCCCTCCACTTT. It translates to CASSIGGGLKEPLHF.

J is TRBJ1-2 and V is TRBV2; 10 positions match TRBD1. Germline V CDR1 and CDR2: SNHLY, FYNNEI. The CDR3 length is 14 residues. V dropped 8 bases and J dropped 7; count of bases not matched to a gene: 10. As DNA, the CDR3 is TGTGCCAGCCTTGGGGGGACAGGGGAAGGTGGCTACACCTTC. Protein product: CASLGGTGEGGYTF.